The 11 T cell receptor beta chains listed next were all sequenced from one sample in a study of early T cells in non-severe SARS-CoV-2 infection. One entry per CDR3 protein results from TCRdb running MiXCR on the 5' RACE reads. This sample has about 36,000 distinct CDR3 sequences, with 5% to 6.5% found just once. Sequenced sample: whole blood. These receptors originate from an adult who was a healthcare worker with PCR-confirmed SARS-CoV-2 infection or an uninfected control (not recorded which).

Worth noting for this clonotype: A much more abundant neighbour one base away suggests this may be a read error. The gene calls are TRBV20-1 and TRBJ2-5; D is unclear. CDR3 length equals 12 residues. Germline values: CDR1 DFQATT, CDR2 SNEGSKA (reference sequence). DNA for the CDR3: TGCAGCGTGATCCCCGTACAAGAGACCCAGTACTTC. Amino acids: CSVIPVQETQYF.

This clonotype came up many times. The genes are TRBV12-3 or TRBV12-4 and TRBJ2-3; possible D gene TRBD1, 5 bases. This CDR3 has 15 amino acids. Trimming shortened V by 1 base and J by 0 bases, and 8 bases separated the two germline ends. The CDR3 reads CASSLDQGSTDTQYF. CDR3 in DNA: TGTGCCAGCAGTTTAGACCAGGGCAGCACAGATACGCAGTATTTT.

This clonotype came up many times. The chain employs TRBV13 and TRBJ1-1, with 9 nucleotides matching TRBD1. This CDR3 has 12 residues. Germline lookup yields CDR1 PRHDT and CDR2 FYEKMQ (reference sequence). V lost 10 bases and J lost 9; bases outside the gene matches: 9. The CDR3 region is CATQKGQGQAFF. The CDR3 DNA is TGTGCCACACAAAAGGGACAGGGACAAGCTTTCTTT.

This clonotype was recorded many times. The CDR3 DNA is TGCAGCGTTTCCTTGACCGGGACAGGGGCCTCCTACGAGCAGTACTTC. Its translation: CSVSLTGTGASYEQYF. The chain joins TRBV29-1 to TRBJ2-7; TRBD1 matches 10 bases. From germline, CDR1 is SQVTM and CDR2 ANQGSEA. The junction had 10 bases not matched to a gene; V was cut back by 5 bases and J by 0 bases. This CDR3 is built from 16 residues.

This clonotype came up many times. The rearrangement uses TRBV20-1 and TRBJ2-7; 9 bases are shared with TRBD1. Germline CDR1 DFQATT, CDR2 SNEGSKA (reference sequence). This CDR3 comprises 14 residues. V lost 5 bases and J lost 4; bases outside the gene matches: 9. The CDR3 sequence is CSAVAGQGSYEQYF. The CDR3 nucleotides are TGCAGTGCTGTCGCGGGACAGGGTTCGTACGAGCAGTACTTC.

This clonotype was counted many times. V and J are TRBV15 and TRBJ1-1, with no clear D. Germline CDR1 LNHNV, CDR2 YYDKDF (reference sequence). Trimming left V 1 base short and J 11 bases short, with 14 bases between. The CDR3 consists of 13 residues. CDR3 nucleotides: TGTGCCACCAGCAGAGGTACCGTGTGGGATGCTTTCTTT. Translating it yields CATSRGTVWDAFF.

This clonotype was recorded a few times. V gene TRBV7-8 combines with J gene TRBJ2-7; no definite D call. V lost 1 base, J lost 3 bases, and 4 bases lay in between. Germline CDR1 reads SGHVS; CDR2 reads FQNEAQ. This CDR3 comprises 12 residues. The CDR3 coding sequence is TGTGCCAGCAGCTTAGACTACTACGAGCAGTACTTC. It yields the protein CASSLDYYEQYF.

A few counts support this clonotype. V gene TRBV19 combines with J gene TRBJ1-2, with 7 bases fitting TRBD1. Trimming at V came to 6 bases and at J to 4 bases, leaving 8 bases not matched to a gene. The CDR3 runs 14 residues. CDR1 and CDR2 (germline): LNHDA, SQIVND (reference sequence). The DNA of the CDR3 is TGTGCCAGTAGAATGGTAGGGGGCGGCTATGGCTACACCTTC. Translated: CASRMVGGGYGYTF.

This clonotype was counted ten times or more. The chain uses TRBV7-9 and TRBJ2-3, with TRBD2 matching over 8 bases. V was pared by 4 bases and J by 6 bases, with 9 bases of the junction left unmatched. This CDR3 is 15 amino acids long. The V gene's germline CDR1 is SEHNR and CDR2 FQNEAQ (reference sequence). The CDR3 sequence is CASSSGGAFGDTQYF. Here the CDR3 DNA reads TGTGCCAGCAGCTCCGGGGGGGCCTTTGGCGATACGCAGTATTTT.

This clonotype was recorded many times. The gene calls are TRBV27 and TRBJ2-7; 10 bases are shared with TRBD2. The CDR3 is 15 amino acids. Germline V gene lookup returns CDR1 MNHEY and CDR2 SMNVEV (reference sequence). With 4 bases clipped from V and 3 bases from J, the junction kept 6 bases outside the gene matches. This chain's CDR3 is CASSSSGSLIYEQYF. The CDR3, as DNA: TGTGCCAGCAGTTCTAGCGGGAGCCTAATCTACGAGCAGTACTTC.

This clonotype was found many times. This chain uses TRBV10-1 with TRBJ2-7; 13 bases align to TRBD2. Germline V gene lookup returns CDR1 WNHNN and CDR2 SYGVQD (reference sequence). Trimming at V came to 4 bases and at J to 10 bases, leaving 13 bases not matched to a gene. The length of the CDR3 is 16 residues. The CDR3 sequence: CASSGGRGTSGTQQYF. The CDR3 nucleotides read TGCGCCAGCAGTGGCGGCAGGGGGACTAGCGGGACCCAACAGTACTTC.